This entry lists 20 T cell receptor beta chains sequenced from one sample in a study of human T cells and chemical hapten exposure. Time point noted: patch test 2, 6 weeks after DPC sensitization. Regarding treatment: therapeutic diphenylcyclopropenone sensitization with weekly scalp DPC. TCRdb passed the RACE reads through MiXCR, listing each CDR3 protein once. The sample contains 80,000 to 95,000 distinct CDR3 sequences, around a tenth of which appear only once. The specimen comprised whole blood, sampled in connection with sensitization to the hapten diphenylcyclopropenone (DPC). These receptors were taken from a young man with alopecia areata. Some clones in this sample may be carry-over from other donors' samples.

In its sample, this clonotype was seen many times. Here the CDR3 DNA reads TGTGCCAGCTCTCCCAGCGGGGGGGCCGGCGAGCAGTTCTTC. As protein: CASSPSGGAGEQFF. The J gene is TRBJ2-1, the V gene TRBV6-1; TRBD2 matches 10 bases. V gave up 8 bases and J gave up 10 bases; unmatched junction bases: 11. The CDR3 is 14 residues long. CDR1 MNHNS and CDR2 SASEGT come from the germline V gene.

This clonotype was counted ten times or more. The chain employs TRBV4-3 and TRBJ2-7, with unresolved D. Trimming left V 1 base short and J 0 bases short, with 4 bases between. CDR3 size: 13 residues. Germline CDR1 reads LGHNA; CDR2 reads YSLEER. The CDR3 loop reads CASSQGTSYEQYF. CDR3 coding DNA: TGCGCCAGCAGCCAAGGGACCTCCTACGAGCAGTACTTC.

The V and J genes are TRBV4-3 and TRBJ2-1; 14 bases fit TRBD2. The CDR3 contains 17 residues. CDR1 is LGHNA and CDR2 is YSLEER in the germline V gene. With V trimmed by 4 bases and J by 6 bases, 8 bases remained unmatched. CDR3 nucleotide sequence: TGCGCCAGCAGCCCCCGACTAGCGGGGGGGCCGGGCAATGAGCAGTTCTTC. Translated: CASSPRLAGGPGNEQFF.

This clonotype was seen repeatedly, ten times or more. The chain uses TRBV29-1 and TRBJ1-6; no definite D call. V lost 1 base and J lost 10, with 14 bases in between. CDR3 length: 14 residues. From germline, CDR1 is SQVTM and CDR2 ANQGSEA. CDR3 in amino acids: CSVEVGRRGSPLHF. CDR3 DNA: TGCAGCGTTGAAGTTGGCCGGCGGGGATCACCCCTCCACTTT.

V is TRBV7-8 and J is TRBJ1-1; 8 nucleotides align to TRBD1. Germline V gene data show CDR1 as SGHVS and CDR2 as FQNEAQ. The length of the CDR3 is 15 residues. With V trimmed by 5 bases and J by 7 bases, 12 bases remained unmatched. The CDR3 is CASSPTGATGVEAFF. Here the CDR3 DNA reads TGTGCCAGCAGCCCGACAGGGGCAACAGGGGTTGAAGCTTTCTTT.

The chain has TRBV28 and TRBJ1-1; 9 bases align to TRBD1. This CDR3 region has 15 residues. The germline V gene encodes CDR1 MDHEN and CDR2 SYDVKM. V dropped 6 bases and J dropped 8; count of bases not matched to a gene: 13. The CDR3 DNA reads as TGTGCCAGCAGCCTGACAGGGGGACCTCGAGGGGAAGCTTTCTTT. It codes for CASSLTGGPRGEAFF.

The chain's CDR3 is CASSTDPFTDTQYF. The CDR3 DNA reads TGTGCCAGCAGTACCGACCCATTCACAGATACGCAGTATTTT. This chain uses TRBV28 with TRBJ2-3; D unclear. The CDR3 spans 14 residues. V lost 5 bases and J 2 bases, leaving 11 bases between the germline ends. Germline V gives CDR1 MDHEN, CDR2 SYDVKM. Looking up the rest from reference TRBV28 and TRBJ2-3 gives the full variable domain: DVKVTQSSRYLVKRTGEKVFLECVQDMDHENMFWYRQDPGLGLRLIYFSYDVKMKEKGDIPEGYSVSREKKERFSLILESASTNQTSMYLCASSTDPFTDTQYFGPGTRLTVL.

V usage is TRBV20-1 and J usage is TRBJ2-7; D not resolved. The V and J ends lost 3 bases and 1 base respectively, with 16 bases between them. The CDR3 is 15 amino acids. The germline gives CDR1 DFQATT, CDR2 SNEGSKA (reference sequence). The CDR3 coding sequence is TGCAGTGCTAGCATATGGCCCGTGGAATCCTACGAGCAGTACTTC. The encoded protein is CSASIWPVESYEQYF.

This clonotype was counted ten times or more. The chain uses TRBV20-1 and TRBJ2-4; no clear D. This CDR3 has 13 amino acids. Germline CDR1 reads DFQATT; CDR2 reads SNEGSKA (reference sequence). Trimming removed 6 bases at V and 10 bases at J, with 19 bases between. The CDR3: CSACLVPDGIQYF. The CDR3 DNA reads TGCAGTGCCTGCCTTGTGCCTGACGGGATTCAGTACTTC.

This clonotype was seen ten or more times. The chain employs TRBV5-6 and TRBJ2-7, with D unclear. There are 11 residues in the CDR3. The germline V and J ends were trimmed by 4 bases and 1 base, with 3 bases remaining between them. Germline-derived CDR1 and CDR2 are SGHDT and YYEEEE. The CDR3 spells CASSRSYEQYF. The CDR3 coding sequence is TGTGCCAGCAGCAGGTCCTACGAGCAGTACTTC.

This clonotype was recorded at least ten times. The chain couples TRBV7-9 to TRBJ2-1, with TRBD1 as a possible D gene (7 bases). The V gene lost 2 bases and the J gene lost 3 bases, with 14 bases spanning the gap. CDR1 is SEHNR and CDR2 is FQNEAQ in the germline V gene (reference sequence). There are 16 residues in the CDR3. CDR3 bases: TGTGCCAGCAGCTTATTCCAGGGGGGACACTACAATGAGCAGTTCTTC. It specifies CASSLFQGGHYNEQFF.

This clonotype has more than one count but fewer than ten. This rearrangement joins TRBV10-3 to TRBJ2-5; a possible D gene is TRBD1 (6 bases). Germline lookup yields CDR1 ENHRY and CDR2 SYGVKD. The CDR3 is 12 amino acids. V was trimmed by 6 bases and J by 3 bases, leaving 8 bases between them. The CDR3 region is CAIRDREETQYF. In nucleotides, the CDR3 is TGTGCCATCAGGGACAGAGAAGAGACCCAGTACTTC.

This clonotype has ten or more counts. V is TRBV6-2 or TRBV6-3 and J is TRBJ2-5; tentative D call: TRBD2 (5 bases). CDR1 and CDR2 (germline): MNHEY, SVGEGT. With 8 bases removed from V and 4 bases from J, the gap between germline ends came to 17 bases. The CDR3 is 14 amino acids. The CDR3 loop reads CASGLGGHGETQYF. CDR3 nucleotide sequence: TGTGCCAGCGGCCTTGGAGGCCATGGAGAGACCCAGTACTTC.

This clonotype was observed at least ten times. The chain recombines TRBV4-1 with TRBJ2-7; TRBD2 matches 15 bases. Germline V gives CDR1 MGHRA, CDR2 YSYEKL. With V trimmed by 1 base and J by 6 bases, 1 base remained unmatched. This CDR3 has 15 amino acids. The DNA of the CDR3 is TGCGCCAGCAGCCAAGGGACTAGCGGGGGGGTCGAGCAGTACTTC. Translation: CASSQGTSGGVEQYF.

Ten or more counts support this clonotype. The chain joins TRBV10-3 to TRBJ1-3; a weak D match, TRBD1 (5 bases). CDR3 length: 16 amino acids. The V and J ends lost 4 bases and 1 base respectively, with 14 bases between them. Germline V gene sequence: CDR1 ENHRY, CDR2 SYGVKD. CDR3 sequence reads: CAISASRVLSGNTIYF. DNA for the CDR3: TGTGCCATCAGTGCTAGCAGGGTCCTATCTGGAAACACCATATATTTT.

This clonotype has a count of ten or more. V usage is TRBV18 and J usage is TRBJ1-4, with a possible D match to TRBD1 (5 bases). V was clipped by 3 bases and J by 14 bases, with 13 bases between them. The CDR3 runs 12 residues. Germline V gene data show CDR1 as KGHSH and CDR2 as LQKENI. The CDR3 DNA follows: TGTGCCAGCTCACCTCCAGGGAGGACGCTGTTTTTT. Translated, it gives CASSPPGRTLFF.

The DNA of the CDR3 is TGCGCCAGCAGCCAGCTGGGACGGCCCTACGAGCAGTACTTC. This sequence encodes CASSQLGRPYEQYF. The rearrangement joins TRBV4-1 to TRBJ2-7; D tentatively reads TRBD1 or TRBD2 (5 bases each). V shed 3 bases and J shed 2 bases, with 11 bases lying between them. The CDR3 is made up of 14 amino acids. Per the germline V gene, CDR1 is MGHRA and CDR2 is YSYEKL.

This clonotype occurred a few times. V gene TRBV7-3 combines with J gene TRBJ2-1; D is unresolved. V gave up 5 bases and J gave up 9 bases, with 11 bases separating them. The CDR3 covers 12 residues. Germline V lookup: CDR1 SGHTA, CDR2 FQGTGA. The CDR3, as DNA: TGTGCCAGCAGCATAGGATACGGTGAGCAGTTCTTC. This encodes CASSIGYGEQFF. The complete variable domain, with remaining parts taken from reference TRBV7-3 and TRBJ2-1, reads GAGVSQTPSNKVTEKGKYVELRCDPISGHTALYWYRQSLGQGPEFLIYFQGTGAADDSGLPNDRFFAVRPEGSVSTLKIQRTERGDSAVYLCASSIGYGEQFFGPGTRLTVL.

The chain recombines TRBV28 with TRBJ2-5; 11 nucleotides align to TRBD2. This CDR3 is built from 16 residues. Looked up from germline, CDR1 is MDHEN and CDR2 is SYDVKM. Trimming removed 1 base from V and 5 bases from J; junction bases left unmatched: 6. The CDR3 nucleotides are TGTGCCAGCAGTTTATCTTCCCTAGCGGGGGGTGAGACCCAGTACTTC. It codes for CASSLSSLAGGETQYF.

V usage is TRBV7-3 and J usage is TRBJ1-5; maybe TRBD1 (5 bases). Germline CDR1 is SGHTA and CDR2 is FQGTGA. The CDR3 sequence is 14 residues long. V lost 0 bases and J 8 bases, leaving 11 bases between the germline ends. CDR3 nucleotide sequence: TGTGCCAGCAGCTTAACGCCGGGGGACGAGCCCCAGCATTTT. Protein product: CASSLTPGDEPQHF.